Listed here is a single T cell receptor beta chain. Its antigen is unknown. No per-base quality is available; no much larger clone lies one base away. The germline ends are 9 bases apart after V is trimmed by 6 bases and J by 1 base. Its CDR3 holds 13 amino acids, cysteine through phenylalanine. Just the 39-base CDR3 DNA is kept, in frame starting at base 1. The germline V gene sets CDR1 to LGHNA and CDR2 to YNFKEQ. Receptors were amplified or captured by the immunoSEQ multiplex PCR assay. To provide template for TCR sequencing, every sample had RNA extracted and reverse transcribed into cDNA. First-strand cDNA was synthesized with SuperScript III using a 2:1 mix of oligo-dT and random hexamers. A synthetic immune receptor repertoire was used to measure amplification bias, and any remaining bias was corrected computationally. In the source study's methods: Raw reads were preprocessed to remove errors, and CDR3 was defined by IMGT conventions from the conserved cysteine to phenylalanine. To get clonality, Shannon entropy was normalized by log2 of the number of productive unique TCRs and the result was subtracted from 1. Scalp TCRbeta sequences were cross-referenced with sorted blood CD4 and CD8 repertoires so that the CD4 or CD8 identity of scalp clones could be inferred. The clones in this table, taken by TCRdb from immuneACCESS, are in-frame only. Not every clone is retained; where verified, under half of the shortfall comes from an unresolved V gene, and the cause of the rest is unknown. V, J and clone size are taken as reported in that table, and D and trimming were inferred from the DNA itself. The sample yields approximately 59,000 clones; 45% to 55% were counted once. The leading ten clones occupy 17% of the sample.

Explained via the paper, the time point label denotes: baseline before oral tofacitinib. Peripheral blood and lesional scalp punch biopsies were obtained from patients with alopecia areata. After PBMCs were isolated by density centrifugation and stained for CD3, CD4 and CD8, a FACSAria was used to sort CD4+ and CD8+ T cells. This specimen belongs to a study of CD8+ T cells in alopecia areata (dated by TCRdb to the late 2010s). About the investigation overall: Treated patients were enrolled in an open-label pilot trial of oral tofacitinib, 5 to 10 mg twice daily, for moderate-to-severe alopecia areata. Patients stayed on tofacitinib for 6 to 18 months and then had 6 months of follow-up off drug so that delayed response and recurrence could be assessed. High-throughput TCRbeta sequencing was used to examine T cell clonal expansion in alopecia areata in both the C3H/HeJ mouse model and human patients. Human TCRbeta sequencing covered scalp tissue and sorted CD4+ and CD8+ peripheral blood T cells from patchy and totalis/universalis alopecia areata patients and healthy controls. Tofacitinib-treated patients had biopsies at baseline and at 4 and 24 weeks of treatment, with a later scalp biopsy in several patients. Scalp clonality was compared across normal scalp (n=4), patchy alopecia areata scalp (n=8), and alopecia totalis/universalis scalp (n=8). RNA was extracted with the PAXgene miRNA kit for fixed scalp, the miRNeasy kit for PBMCs, and the RNeasy kit for mouse skin. Amplification of TCRbeta CDR3 regions was done by immunoSEQ multiplex PCR using 35 Vbeta forward primers and 13 Jbeta reverse primers. Study-wide conclusions, independent of this receptor: Compared with mice, TCR sequences shared between patients were less clear, possibly partly because of HLA diversity across the patient population. Resident alphabeta T cells in normal human skin are also sequenced, complicating scalp TCR repertoire analysis, unlike mouse skin dominated by gammadelta T cells. Higher clonality and more expanded CD8+ clones were observed in lesional scalp than in normal scalp, particularly in alopecia totalis/universalis, a finding suggestive of antigenic drive.

This receptor was taken from a human donor with alopecia areata. Sequenced here: CD8+ T cells sorted from blood, sampled at week 0. This receptor chain uses TRBV4-2 and TRBJ1-1; the D gene remains uncertain. In nucleotides, the sequence is TGTGCCAGCAGTCGAACAGCGAACACTGAAGCTTTCTTT. Translated, this is CASSRTANTEAFF.